These 18 T cell receptor beta chains came from one sample sequenced in a study of T cell responses to AZD1222 COVID-19 vaccine. TCRdb's table, derived via immunoSEQ multiplex PCR, lists solely in-frame clones and lacks some. The sample shows 130,000 to 150,000 clones, approximately 89% of them seen only once. The specimen was peripheral blood, collected 28 days after the second AZD1222 dose. Receptors were obtained from an adult who received the AZD1222 COVID-19 vaccine.

This clone was observed once. V is TRBV5-1 and J is TRBJ1-4, with 9 bases that match TRBD1. The J segment lost 8 bases and the V segment lost 4 bases, leaving 9 bases of the junction unmatched. Germline V gene data show CDR1 as SGHRS and CDR2 as YFSETQ. The CDR3 runs 15 residues. The CDR3 protein is CASSRGQGAYEKLFF. In DNA form, the CDR3 reads TGCGCCAGCAGCAGGGGACAGGGTGCCTACGAAAAACTGTTTTTT.

This clone was seen a single time. The chain is built from TRBV12-3 or TRBV12-4 and TRBJ1-1; D ambiguous. The CDR3 contains 12 residues. V was cut by 2 bases and J by 0 bases, with 1 base left in between. CDR3 amino acids: CASSLLNTEAFF. CDR3 sequence (DNA): TGTGCCAGCAGTTTACTGAACACTGAAGCTTTCTTT.

The chain has TRBV5-1 and TRBJ1-2; D perhaps matches TRBD1 (5 bases). Germline V lookup: CDR1 SGHRS, CDR2 YFSETQ. V lost 3 bases, J lost 5 bases, and 14 bases lay in between. This CDR3 contains 14 residues. The CDR3 protein is CASSSDPTVYGYTF. The CDR3 coding sequence is TGCGCCAGCAGCTCCGACCCGACAGTATATGGCTACACCTTC.

This clone showed up just once. The chain couples TRBV24-1 to TRBJ2-6; tentatively, D is TRBD1 (6 bases). The CDR3 consists of 17 residues. With 5 bases removed from V and 0 bases from J, the gap between germline ends came to 13 bases. Germline V gene lookup returns CDR1 KGHDR and CDR2 SFDVKD. The CDR3 is CATSGGGHISGANVLTF. DNA of the CDR3: TGTGCCACCAGTGGAGGGGGACACATCTCTGGGGCCAACGTCCTGACTTTC.

V gene TRBV7-9 combines with J gene TRBJ1-1; the match to TRBD1 covers 10 bases. With V trimmed by 3 bases and J by 6 bases, 13 bases remained unmatched. This CDR3 region has 17 residues. Germline CDR1 SEHNR, CDR2 FQNEAQ (reference sequence). The CDR3 bases are TGTGCCAGCAGCTTCGCGACCGGGACAGGGGCGGGCCCTGAAGCTTTCTTT. Translated: CASSFATGTGAGPEAFF.

J is TRBJ1-2 and V is TRBV5-4; no clear D gene. Germline V lookup: CDR1 SGHNT, CDR2 YYREEE (reference sequence). This CDR3 is built from 14 residues. Deletions cut 4 bases from V and 6 bases from J, with 16 bases between. The CDR3 DNA follows: TGTGCCAGCAGCCGAGCCGGGGAGGGTCATGGCTACACCTTC. Protein sequence: CASSRAGEGHGYTF. Based on the CDR3 plus reference TRBV5-4 and TRBJ1-2, the full variable domain is ETGVTQSPTHLIKTRGQQVTLRCSSQSGHNTVSWYQQALGQGPQFIFQYYREEENGRGNFPPRFSGLQFPNYSSELNVNALELDDSALYLCASSRAGEGHGYTFGSGTRLTVV.

CDR3 loop: CASSSRTTSGRRPRFSSYEQYF. CDR3 in DNA: TGTGCCAGCAGCTCAAGAACAACTAGCGGGAGGAGACCTCGTTTTAGCTCCTACGAGCAGTACTTC. The V call is TRBV13, the J call TRBJ2-7, with 12 bases identical to TRBD2. The ends lost 4 bases at V and 0 bases at J; junction bases unmatched: 22. The CDR3 covers 22 residues. The germline CDR1 and CDR2 sequences are PRHDT and FYEKMQ (reference sequence).

The V gene is TRBV6-5, the J gene TRBJ1-6; 8 bases fit TRBD1. The germline V gene encodes CDR1 MNHEY and CDR2 SVGAGI. Trimming removed 6 bases from V and 13 bases from J; junction bases left unmatched: 11. This CDR3 spans 14 amino acids. Here the CDR3 reads CASRHRDRLTPLHF. CDR3 sequence (DNA): TGTGCCAGCAGACATCGGGACAGGCTTACGCCCCTCCACTTT.

V usage is TRBV10-3 and J usage is TRBJ1-1, with D possibly TRBD1 on 5 matching bases. The CDR3 length is 13 residues. V lost 6 bases to trimming and J lost 7 bases, with 15 bases between them. In germline, CDR1 is ENHRY, CDR2 SYGVKD. The CDR3 loop reads CAIRPGDGGEAFF. The DNA of the CDR3 is TGTGCCATCAGACCCGGGGACGGAGGTGAAGCTTTCTTT.

This chain connects TRBV21-1 to TRBJ2-5; the D segment call TRBD2 is taken from the table without a DNA check. TRBV21-1 is an annotated pseudogene. This CDR3 contains 19 residues. The CDR3 DNA is TGTGCCAGCAGCAAGCGAGGATCTTCGGAGGGAGTGGCAGAAGAGACCCAGTACTTC. Protein: CASSKRGSSEGVAEETQYF.

This clone has just a few counts. The genes are TRBV5-4 and TRBJ2-7, with D perhaps matching TRBD2 (5 bases). Germline V gene sequence: CDR1 SGHNT, CDR2 YYREEE (reference sequence). Trimming took 0 bases from V and 7 from J, leaving 14 bases between them. The CDR3 is 14 amino acids. The CDR3 region has the DNA TGTGCCAGCAGCTTGGGGACTGCCCCGGGGGAGCAGTACTTC. This sequence encodes CASSLGTAPGEQYF.

As DNA, the CDR3 is TGCGCCAGCAGCCTCGGAAACTATGGCTACACCTTC. It codes for CASSLGNYGYTF. This sequence joins TRBV4-1 and TRBJ1-2; D gene uncertain. The CDR3 spans 12 residues. The V end was cut by 4 bases, the J end by 2 bases, with 5 bases between. CDR1 and CDR2 (germline): MGHRA, YSYEKL.

This chain connects TRBV27 to TRBJ2-1; TRBD1 matches 12 bases. The CDR3 extends over 14 amino acids. The V and J ends lost 3 bases and 8 bases, in that order; junction bases with no gene match: 2. CDR1 and CDR2 (germline): MNHEY, SMNVEV (reference sequence). The CDR3 DNA sequence: TGTGCCAGCAGTTTCGGGACAGGGGGCGATGAGCAGTTCTTC. The encoded protein is CASSFGTGGDEQFF.

V and J are TRBV3-1 (or the pseudogene TRBV3-2) and TRBJ2-1; a possible D gene is TRBD2 (6 bases). The CDR3 has 14 amino acids. Trimming took 1 base from V and 10 from J, leaving 14 bases between them. Germline assignment: CDR1 LGHDT and CDR2 YNNKEL (reference sequence). The CDR3 loop reads CASSQGLGEEEQFF. CDR3 in DNA: TGTGCCAGCAGCCAAGGACTAGGCGAGGAGGAGCAGTTCTTC.

The chain joins TRBV2 to TRBJ1-2; unclear D gene. The CDR3 loop spans 12 amino acids. Trimming removed 6 bases from V and 3 bases from J, with 8 bases in between. Germline CDR1 SNHLY, CDR2 FYNNEI. CDR3 sequence (DNA): TGTGCCAGCAGGGGTAATTACTATGGCTACACCTTC. Its protein is CASRGNYYGYTF.

The chain is built from TRBV5-1 and TRBJ1-1; no clear D gene. This CDR3 contains 14 residues. Germline lookup yields CDR1 SGHRS and CDR2 YFSETQ. V dropped 0 bases and J dropped 1 base, with 7 bases sitting between them. Here the CDR3 reads CASSLDSSNTEAFF. The DNA of the CDR3 is TGCGCCAGCAGCTTGGACAGCTCGAACACTGAAGCTTTCTTT.

This chain connects TRBV29-1 to TRBJ2-5; maybe TRBD1 (8 bases). Germline CDR1 SQVTM, CDR2 ANQGSEA. Trimming took off 7 bases at V and 2 bases at J, with 17 bases between the two ends. The CDR3 is 14 residues long. This CDR3 reads CSGHTGGGQETQYF. CDR3 sequence (DNA): TGCAGCGGTCATACAGGGGGGGGACAAGAGACCCAGTACTTC.

This clone was seen a handful of times. CDR3 bases: TGTGCCAGCAGCCTACAGGGGTCGAGTGAAGCTTTCTTT. Its translation: CASSLQGSSEAFF. The J gene is TRBJ1-1, the V gene TRBV7-3, with 7 bases that match TRBD1. Germline loops: CDR1 SGHTA, CDR2 FQGTGA. J was trimmed by 7 bases and V by 5 bases; bases with no gene match: 7. The CDR3 totals 13 residues.